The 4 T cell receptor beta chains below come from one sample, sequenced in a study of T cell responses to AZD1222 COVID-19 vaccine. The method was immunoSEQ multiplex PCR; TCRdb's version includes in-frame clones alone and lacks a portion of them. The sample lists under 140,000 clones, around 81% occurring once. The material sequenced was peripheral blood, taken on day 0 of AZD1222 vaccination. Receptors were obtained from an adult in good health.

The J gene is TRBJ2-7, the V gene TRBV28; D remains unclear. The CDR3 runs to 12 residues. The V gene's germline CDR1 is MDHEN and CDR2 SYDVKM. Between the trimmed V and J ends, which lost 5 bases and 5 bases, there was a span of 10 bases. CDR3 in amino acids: CASSPRRHEQYF. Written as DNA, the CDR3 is TGTGCCAGCAGTCCTCGCCGCCACGAGCAGTACTTC. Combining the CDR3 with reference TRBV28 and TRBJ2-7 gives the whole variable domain DVKVTQSSRYLVKRTGEKVFLECVQDMDHENMFWYRQDPGLGLRLIYFSYDVKMKEKGDIPEGYSVSREKKERFSLILESASTNQTSMYLCASSPRRHEQYFGPGTRLTVT.

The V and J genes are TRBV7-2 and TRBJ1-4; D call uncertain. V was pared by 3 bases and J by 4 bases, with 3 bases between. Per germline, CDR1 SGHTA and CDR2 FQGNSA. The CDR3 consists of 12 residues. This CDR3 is CASSFSNEKLFF. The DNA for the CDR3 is TGTGCCAGCAGCTTTAGTAATGAAAAACTGTTTTTT.

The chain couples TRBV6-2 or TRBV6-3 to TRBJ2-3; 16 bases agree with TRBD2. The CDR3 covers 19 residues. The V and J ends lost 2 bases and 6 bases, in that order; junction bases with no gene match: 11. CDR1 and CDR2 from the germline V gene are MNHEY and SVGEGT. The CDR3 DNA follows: TGTGCCAGCAGTTACACCCGCGGGACTAGCGGGAGGGCCAGGGATACGCAGTATTTT. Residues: CASSYTRGTSGRARDTQYF.

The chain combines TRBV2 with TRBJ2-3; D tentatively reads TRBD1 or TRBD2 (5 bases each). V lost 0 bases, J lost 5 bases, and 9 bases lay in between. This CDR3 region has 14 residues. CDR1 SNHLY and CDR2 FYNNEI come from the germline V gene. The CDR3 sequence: CASSEAGAGDTQYF. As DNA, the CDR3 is TGTGCCAGCAGTGAAGCCGGGGCCGGAGATACGCAGTATTTT.